Presented here are 27 T cell receptor beta chains from one specimen sequenced in a study of blood T cell repertoires in COVID-19. TCRdb's table, derived via immunoSEQ multiplex PCR, lists solely in-frame clones and lacks some. The repertoire holds approximately 100,000 clones, with about 87% as singletons. What was sequenced was peripheral blood. The receptors shown here come from a woman aged 25 to 45 with acute or convalescent COVID-19.

This chain joins TRBV3-1 (or the pseudogene TRBV3-2) and TRBJ2-1, with TRBD2 identical over 10 bases. Germline-derived CDR1 and CDR2 are LGHDT and YNNKEL (reference sequence). V trimming: 8 bases; J trimming: 4 bases; junction bases outside the gene matches: 8. The length of the CDR3 is 15 residues. CDR3 DNA: TGTGCCAGCCTCCTCCTTAGCGGGGGGTACAATGAGCAGTTCTTC. Amino acid sequence: CASLLLSGGYNEQFF.

This clone was seen a handful of times. J is TRBJ1-4 and V is TRBV5-1; D unclear. Germline V gives CDR1 SGHRS, CDR2 YFSETQ. V lost 0 bases, J lost 7 bases, and 13 bases lay in between. The CDR3 totals 15 residues. CDR3 in DNA: TGCGCCAGCAGCTTGGTCCCCACCGAGGGTGAAAAACTGTTTTTT. This codes for CASSLVPTEGEKLFF.

The chain combines TRBV11-2 with TRBJ1-1; D unclear. This CDR3 has 15 amino acids. Per the germline V gene, CDR1 is SGHAT and CDR2 is FQNNGV. Trimming took 6 bases from V and 3 from J, leaving 17 bases between them. Written as DNA, the CDR3 is TGTGCCAGCAGTGTCAAGCCTTCTAGTGACACTGAAGCTTTCTTT. Translation gives CASSVKPSSDTEAFF.

V and J are TRBV5-4 and TRBJ1-2; 8 positions match TRBD1. With V trimmed by 5 bases and J by 0 bases, 6 bases remained unmatched. Germline CDR1 is SGHNT and CDR2 is YYREEE (reference sequence). The CDR3 has 15 residues. Here the CDR3 reads CASRYSGQANYGYTF. The DNA for the CDR3 is TGTGCCAGCAGGTATTCGGGACAGGCTAACTATGGCTACACCTTC.

The chain links TRBV28 to TRBJ2-7, with D tentatively TRBD2 (5 bases). Germline CDR1 reads MDHEN; CDR2 reads SYDVKM. This CDR3 region has 15 residues. Deletions cut 5 bases from V and 6 bases from J, with 20 bases between. CDR3 sequence (DNA): TGTGCCAGCAGTCCGACTCTCTCAAGGAGCGGCGAGCAGTACTTC. Its translation: CASSPTLSRSGEQYF.

The rearrangement joins TRBV3-1 (or the pseudogene TRBV3-2) to TRBJ1-5; 8 bases align to TRBD1. CDR3 length equals 16 residues. Germline assignment: CDR1 LGHDT and CDR2 YNNKEL (reference sequence). The J segment lost 4 bases and the V segment lost 4 bases, leaving 9 bases of the junction unmatched. CDR3 amino acids: CASSPSGQGFNQPQHF. CDR3 DNA sequence: TGTGCCAGCAGCCCCTCCGGACAGGGATTTAATCAGCCCCAGCATTTT.

The rearrangement joins TRBV30 to TRBJ2-1, with a tentative D call TRBD2 (5 bases). Trimming cost V 0 bases and J 7 bases, with 7 bases left between them. The CDR3 is 12 amino acids. Germline CDR1 is GTSNPN and CDR2 is SVGIG (reference sequence). CDR3 residues: CAWSVLGNEQFF. Written as DNA, the CDR3 is TGTGCCTGGAGTGTACTAGGAAATGAGCAGTTCTTC.

This sequence joins TRBV10-3 and TRBJ2-2, with D perhaps TRBD2 (5 bases). This CDR3 has 13 residues. Germline-derived CDR1 and CDR2 are ENHRY and SYGVKD. The V end was cut by 6 bases, the J end by 7 bases, with 12 bases between. The CDR3 DNA reads as TGTGCCATCAGCGGACTTGAGGACGGGGAGCTGTTTTTT. It encodes CAISGLEDGELFF.

Concerning this clone itself: The CDR3 carries no conserved terminal phenylalanine or tryptophan, so it likely arises from a read error. The DNA is left out, because the CDR3 cannot be placed on it with certainty; the CDR3 is given as TCRdb lists it. The J gene is TRBJ1-2, the V gene TRBV28; the table calls TRBD1, which could not be checked here. Germline CDR1 reads MDHEN; CDR2 reads SYDVKM. The CDR3 has 12 residues if both end residues are counted. This CDR3 reads CASSLPDTLPNV.

The sample holds one count of this clone. The chain carries TRBV9 and TRBJ1-2, with a weak D call TRBD1 (6 bases). V was clipped by 2 bases and J by 5 bases, with 25 bases between them. This CDR3 contains 18 residues. CDR1 and CDR2 (germline): SGDLS, YYNGEE. The DNA for the CDR3 is TGTGCCAGCAGCGTGACTAAGGCCTTCCGGGACACTGGGTATGGCTACACCTTC. The encoded protein is CASSVTKAFRDTGYGYTF.

The genes are TRBV11-2 and TRBJ1-1, with a weak D call TRBD1 (6 bases). CDR3 size: 16 residues. The V end was cut by 4 bases, the J end by 3 bases, with 18 bases between. Germline assignment: CDR1 SGHAT and CDR2 FQNNGV. Here the CDR3 DNA reads TGTGCCAGCAGCTCGGGTTCGACAGGAACTTACACTGAAGCTTTCTTT. This translates into CASSSGSTGTYTEAFF.

Only one count was recorded for this clone. The chain couples TRBV5-6 to TRBJ1-4; D is possibly TRBD1 (5 bases). With 4 bases removed from V and 1 base from J, the gap between germline ends came to 11 bases. CDR1 is SGHDT, CDR2 YYEEEE, per germline. The CDR3 loop spans 15 amino acids. CDR3 in amino acids: CASSPPGGTNEKLFF. The CDR3 DNA follows: TGTGCCAGCAGCCCCCCGGGGGGAACTAATGAAAAACTGTTTTTT.

The chain carries TRBV29-1 and TRBJ2-3; D is uncertain. The germline CDR1 and CDR2 sequences are SQVTM and ANQGSEA. The CDR3 runs to 13 residues. Trimming stripped 7 bases from V and 0 bases from J, with 11 bases between. The CDR3 nucleotides are TGCAGCGCCCCTGGAGCTAGCACAGATACGCAGTATTTT. Residues: CSAPGASTDTQYF.

The J gene is TRBJ2-3, the V gene TRBV27; 9 bases agree with TRBD2. CDR1 is MNHEY, CDR2 SMNVEV, per germline (reference sequence). The CDR3 spans 16 residues. J was trimmed by 6 bases and V by 2 bases; bases with no gene match: 9. The CDR3 DNA sequence: TGTGCCAGCAGTTTACTAACGGCGGGGGGGGCGGATACGCAGTATTTT. It translates to CASSLLTAGGADTQYF.

The chain couples TRBV2 to TRBJ2-7; TRBD2 agrees at 10 bases. Germline CDR1 is SNHLY and CDR2 is FYNNEI. This CDR3 is 17 amino acids long. V dropped 2 bases and J dropped 3; count of bases not matched to a gene: 10. The CDR3: CASSEPTSGEIRYEQYF. CDR3 sequence (DNA): TGTGCCAGCAGTGAACCAACTAGCGGGGAGATCCGCTACGAGCAGTACTTC.

The chain carries TRBV9 and TRBJ2-7; 9 bases fit TRBD1. Germline V gene data show CDR1 as SGDLS and CDR2 as YYNGEE. Trimming at V came to 2 bases and at J to 4 bases, leaving 4 bases not matched to a gene. This CDR3 is built from 14 residues. CDR3 residues: CASSVTGGGYEQYF. In DNA, the CDR3 is TGTGCCAGCAGCGTTACAGGGGGCGGGTACGAGCAGTACTTC.

The V and J genes are TRBV12-3 or TRBV12-4 and TRBJ1-1; D is undetermined. V lost 2 bases and J lost 11, with 12 bases in between. The CDR3 loop spans 12 amino acids. The CDR3 here is CASSLRAGEAFF. The CDR3 DNA follows: TGTGCCAGCAGTTTAAGGGCCGGGGAGGCTTTCTTT.

This clone was seen only once. The V gene is TRBV28, the J gene TRBJ1-6, with a possible D match to TRBD1 (6 bases). Germline CDR1 is MDHEN and CDR2 is SYDVKM. The CDR3 has 16 amino acids. The V end was cut by 7 bases, the J end by 4 bases, with 17 bases between. In DNA form, the CDR3 reads TGTGCCAGCACTTCACTTGACAGGATATATAATTCACCCCTCCACTTT. Translated: CASTSLDRIYNSPLHF.

The V call is TRBV6-1, the J call TRBJ2-3; TRBD1 might be the D (6 bases). V was pared by 3 bases and J by 4 bases, with 20 bases between. CDR1 is MNHNS and CDR2 is SASEGT in the germline V gene. CDR3 length equals 17 residues. CDR3 sequence: CASSEYTGISVSDTQYF. DNA of the CDR3: TGTGCCAGCAGTGAGTACACAGGGATTTCGGTGTCAGATACGCAGTATTTT.

The CDR3 spells CASIAEGQYYNQPQHF. For the CDR3, the DNA is TGTGCCAGTATCGCTGAAGGACAGTACTACAATCAGCCCCAGCATTTT. The chain carries TRBV19 and TRBJ1-5, with D possibly TRBD1 on 6 matching bases. CDR1 LNHDA and CDR2 SQIVND come from the germline V gene (reference sequence). Trimming stripped 7 bases from V and 3 bases from J, with 19 bases between. The CDR3 loop spans 16 amino acids.

Comment on this clone: Other nucleotide sequences from this sample produce the same CDR3. CDR3 nucleotides: TGTGCCAGCAGCGCTGGGACAGGGGGCTTGTACGAGCAGTACTTC. As protein: CASSAGTGGLYEQYF. The chain uses TRBV9 and TRBJ2-7; 12 bases agree with TRBD1. The CDR3 is made up of 15 amino acids. Germline loops: CDR1 SGDLS, CDR2 YYNGEE. V shed 3 bases, J shed 4 bases, and the junction held 5 bases outside the gene matches.

V usage is TRBV11-2 and J usage is TRBJ2-1; 9 bases fit TRBD2. After removal of 5 bases from V and 7 bases from J, the junction contained 12 bases not matched to a gene. Per germline, CDR1 SGHAT and CDR2 FQNNGV. This CDR3 region has 16 residues. CDR3 sequence (DNA): TGTGCCAGCAGCCCGGTGGAGGCGGGGGGGCGGAATGAGCAGTTCTTC. Its translation is CASSPVEAGGRNEQFF.

This clone was detected ten times or more. The chain uses TRBV14 and TRBJ2-2, with 9 bases identical to TRBD2. V lost 0 bases and J lost 2; bases outside the gene matches: 10. In germline, CDR1 is SGHDN, CDR2 FVKESK. The CDR3 extends over 19 amino acids. CDR3: CASSQDLLAGKPNTGELFF. CDR3 coding DNA: TGTGCCAGCAGCCAAGATCTCCTAGCGGGAAAACCTAACACCGGGGAGCTGTTTTTT.

The chain combines TRBV2 with TRBJ2-1; 9 positions agree with TRBD1. The junction had 7 bases not matched to a gene; V was cut back by 2 bases and J by 8 bases. This CDR3 has 15 residues. The germline V gene has CDR1 SNHLY and CDR2 FYNNEI. The CDR3 loop reads CASSETQGANDEQFF. For the CDR3, the DNA is TGTGCCAGCAGTGAAACACAGGGGGCTAACGATGAGCAGTTCTTC. The full variable domain, in which reference TRBV2 and TRBJ2-1 provide the parts outside the CDR3, is EPEVTQTPSHQVTQMGQEVILRCVPISNHLYFYWYRQILGQKVEFLVSFYNNEISEKSEIFDDQFSVERPDGSNFTLKIRSTKLEDSAMYFCASSETQGANDEQFFGPGTRLTVL.

The V gene is TRBV28, the J gene TRBJ1-2; 7 positions agree with TRBD1. The CDR3 is made up of 12 amino acids. V trimming: 5 bases; J trimming: 8 bases; junction bases outside the gene matches: 5. The V gene's germline CDR1 is MDHEN and CDR2 SYDVKM. CDR3 amino acids: CASSPLGGGYTF. As DNA, the CDR3 is TGTGCCAGCAGTCCTCTAGGGGGCGGCTACACCTTC.

V is TRBV5-8 and J is TRBJ1-3, with D unresolved. Germline-derived CDR1 and CDR2 are SGHTS and YDEGEE. Deletions cut 4 bases from V and 0 bases from J, with 17 bases between. The CDR3 loop spans 17 amino acids. The CDR3 nucleotides read TGTGCCAGCAGCGAAGGCCGACTAAGAACCTCTGGAAACACCATATATTTT. It encodes CASSEGRLRTSGNTIYF.

The table lists this clone with a few counts. The rearrangement uses TRBV7-9 and TRBJ1-3, with 7 bases fitting TRBD1. This CDR3 region has 16 residues. Germline-derived CDR1 and CDR2 are SEHNR and FQNEAQ (reference sequence). V gave up 1 base and J gave up 7 bases; unmatched junction bases: 10. The CDR3 DNA reads TGTGCCAGCAGCTTAGAAGGAGGGGGCATCTGGAACACCATATATTTT. Protein: CASSLEGGGIWNTIYF.